The next 9 T cell receptor beta chains were all read from a single sample in a study of T cells in Graves' hyperthyroidism and ophthalmopathy. Template material for amplifying TCR beta CDR3 regions consisted of RNA transcripts. The HTBI primer set drove a first-round RT-PCR of the TCR CDR3. TCRdb recomputed calls from the multiplex PCR reads with MiXCR, one row per CDR3 protein. This sample has hundreds of thousands of distinct CDR3 sequences, with about a sixth found just once. The sequencing sample was made of blood. These receptors were obtained from a woman aged 40 to 50 with Graves' ophthalmopathy.

The V call is TRBV30, the J call TRBJ2-2, with a weak D call TRBD1 (6 bases). This CDR3 comprises 13 residues. CDR1 is GTSNPN and CDR2 is SVGIG in the germline V gene (reference sequence). The V gene lost 5 bases and the J gene lost 3 bases, with 10 bases spanning the gap. In nucleotides, the CDR3 is TGTGCCTGGGCCTACAGGGACACCGGGGAGCTGTTTTTT. Protein: CAWAYRDTGELFF.

This clonotype was observed a few times. The rearrangement uses TRBV4-1 and TRBJ2-7; weak D call: TRBD2 (7 bases). V shed 1 base and J shed 5 bases, with 12 bases lying between them. CDR1 and CDR2 (germline): MGHRA, YSYEKL. This CDR3 contains 14 residues. In DNA, the CDR3 is TGCGCCAGCAGCCAAGTCGCGGGGGCCGACGAGCAGTACTTC. Its translation: CASSQVAGADEQYF.

Many counts were recorded for this clonotype. The chain joins TRBV20-1 to TRBJ1-1; D is unresolved. CDR1 is DFQATT and CDR2 is SNEGSKA in the germline V gene (reference sequence). The CDR3 runs 15 residues. The ends were cut back, 0 bases at V and 6 bases at J, with 17 bases in the middle. DNA of the CDR3: TGCAGTGCTAGAGATCCCACGACAAGGGCCCCTGAAGCTTTCTTT. Translation: CSARDPTTRAPEAFF.

The chain joins TRBV10-3 to TRBJ2-1, with unresolved D. Germline CDR1 reads ENHRY; CDR2 reads SYGVKD. The V and J ends lost 3 bases and 4 bases respectively, with 13 bases between them. The CDR3 has 15 residues. CDR3 amino acids: CAISDSGGPYNEQFF. The DNA of the CDR3 is TGTGCCATCAGTGACTCCGGCGGCCCGTACAATGAGCAGTTCTTC.

This chain links TRBV9 with TRBJ2-1, with D perhaps TRBD2 (5 bases). In germline, CDR1 is SGDLS, CDR2 YYNGEE. V was clipped by 3 bases and J by 4 bases, with 17 bases between them. This CDR3 contains 16 residues. The CDR3 nucleotides are TGTGCCAGCAGCGCCGGACTCCAGCGGAGTTACAATGAGCAGTTCTTC. Its protein is CASSAGLQRSYNEQFF.

In this sample, this clonotype turned up a few times. The J gene is TRBJ1-5, the V gene TRBV7-9; D uncertain. This CDR3 has 14 residues. V was trimmed by 3 bases and J by 0 bases, leaving 6 bases between them. CDR1 SEHNR and CDR2 FQNEAQ come from the germline V gene (reference sequence). CDR3 nucleotide sequence: TGTGCCAGCAGCTTCTCCTTTAGCAATCAGCCCCAGCATTTT. As protein: CASSFSFSNQPQHF. Full variable domain (remainder filled in from reference TRBV7-9 and TRBJ1-5): DTGVSQNPRHKITKRGQNVTFRCDPISEHNRLYWYRQTLGQGPEFLTYFQNEAQLEKSRLLSDRFSAERPKGSFSTLEIQRTEQGDSAMYLCASSFSFSNQPQHFGDGTRLSIL.

The V and J genes are TRBV10-3 and TRBJ2-1, with TRBD2 matching 8 bases. Germline V CDR1 and CDR2: ENHRY, SYGVKD. CDR3 length: 15 residues. V shed 6 bases, J shed 4 bases, and the junction held 8 bases outside the gene matches. The CDR3 is CAIRGSGGGYNEQFF. The CDR3 DNA reads TGTGCCATCAGAGGGTCGGGAGGGGGTTACAATGAGCAGTTCTTC.

In its sample, this clonotype was seen many times. The genes are TRBV11-1 and TRBJ1-1, with D possibly TRBD1 on 6 matching bases. The ends were cut back, 2 bases at V and 4 bases at J, with 11 bases in the middle. The CDR3 extends over 14 amino acids. From germline, CDR1 is SGHAT and CDR2 FQDESV (reference sequence). The CDR3 DNA is TGTGCCAGCAGCTTATTGGGGGGCTTCACTGAAGCTTTCTTT. It specifies CASSLLGGFTEAFF.

This chain joins TRBV7-9 and TRBJ1-4, with 7 bases that match TRBD1. The germline CDR1 and CDR2 sequences are SEHNR and FQNEAQ (reference sequence). The CDR3 length is 15 residues. V lost 5 bases and J lost 6; bases outside the gene matches: 9. DNA of the CDR3: TGTGCCAGCAGCCCACTGACAGGGAGTGATGAAAAACTGTTTTTT. Its protein product is CASSPLTGSDEKLFF. The entire variable domain, with the rest obtained from reference TRBV7-9 and TRBJ1-4, is as follows: DTGVSQNPRHKITKRGQNVTFRCDPISEHNRLYWYRQTLGQGPEFLTYFQNEAQLEKSRLLSDRFSAERPKGSFSTLEIQRTEQGDSAMYLCASSPLTGSDEKLFFGSGTQLSVL.